These 8 T cell receptor beta chains were all obtained from the same sample, sequenced in a study of OX40 agonist ivuxolimab in advanced cancers. Data came from immunoSEQ multiplex PCR; TCRdb stores just in-frame clones and leaves some out. The table has 66,000 or so clones, roughly nine tenths seen once. The sample was CD4+ or CD8+ T cells sorted from blood, taken in a trial of the OX40 agonist ivuxolimab. These receptors were taken from an adult with an advanced solid tumor such as melanoma, head and neck, liver or kidney cancer.

This chain links TRBV6-5 with TRBJ1-5, with 9 bases that match TRBD1. Looked up from germline, CDR1 is MNHEY and CDR2 is SVGAGI. Trimming removed 6 bases from V and 7 bases from J; junction bases left unmatched: 10. The CDR3 covers 15 residues. CDR3: CASSPFRQGGQPQHF. CDR3 bases: TGTGCCAGCAGCCCGTTCAGACAGGGGGGCCAGCCCCAGCATTTT.

The chain couples TRBV7-9 to TRBJ2-1, with 9 bases fitting TRBD1. V lost 5 bases and J lost 7; bases outside the gene matches: 12. CDR3 size: 16 residues. From germline, CDR1 is SEHNR and CDR2 FQNEAQ (reference sequence). The CDR3 reads CASSRRDRAFGNEQFF. CDR3 sequence (DNA): TGTGCCAGCAGCCGGCGGGACAGGGCCTTCGGGAATGAGCAGTTCTTC.

The rearrangement links TRBV27 to TRBJ1-2; D is perhaps TRBD1 (5 bases). Trimming shortened V by 4 bases and J by 5 bases, and 11 bases separated the two germline ends. The CDR3 consists of 13 residues. Germline values: CDR1 MNHEY, CDR2 SMNVEV (reference sequence). This chain's CDR3 is CASSSDSRYGYTF. The CDR3 coding sequence is TGTGCCAGCAGTTCTGACAGCCGGTATGGCTACACCTTC.

Written as DNA, the CDR3 is TGTGCCAGCAGTGAAGGGTCGGAACTCCTCTACGAGCAGTACTTC. This gives the protein CASSEGSELLYEQYF. The chain employs TRBV6-1 and TRBJ2-7; D unclear. Germline V CDR1 and CDR2: MNHNS, SASEGT. V lost 1 base and J 3 bases, leaving 13 bases between the germline ends. CDR3 length: 15 residues.

This sequence joins TRBV9 and TRBJ1-2, with D possibly being TRBD1 (6 bases). Trimming pared 4 bases from V and 4 bases from J, leaving 14 bases between. The CDR3 contains 14 residues. Germline assignment: CDR1 SGDLS and CDR2 YYNGEE. CDR3 DNA: TGTGCCAGCAGCTCTTCAGGGGTCGGCTATGGCTACACCTTC. Amino acid sequence: CASSSSGVGYGYTF. The whole variable domain, remainder taken from reference TRBV9 and TRBJ1-2, is DSGVTQTPKHLITATGQRVTLRCSPRSGDLSVYWYQQSLDQGLQFLIQYYNGEERAKGNILERFSAQQFPDLHSELNLSSLELGDSALYFCASSSSGVGYGYTFGSGTRLTVV.

The chain's CDR3 is CASSLGANGNTIYF. In DNA form, the CDR3 reads TGTGCCAGCAGCTTAGGCGCAAATGGAAACACCATATATTTT. The chain has TRBV11-3 and TRBJ1-3; no definite D call. CDR1 and CDR2 (germline): SGHNT, YENEEA. V lost 1 base and J 3 bases, leaving 7 bases between the germline ends. The CDR3 consists of 14 residues.

The chain carries TRBV9 and TRBJ2-5; the match to TRBD2 covers 10 bases. V shed 0 bases and J 2 bases; nucleotides not matched to a gene: 4. The CDR3 length is 16 residues. Per germline, CDR1 SGDLS and CDR2 YYNGEE. CDR3 nucleotides: TGTGCCAGCAGCGTAGCCACTAGCGGGGCTCAAGAGACCCAGTACTTC. This codes for CASSVATSGAQETQYF. Variable domain in full (rest from reference TRBV9 and TRBJ2-5): DSGVTQTPKHLITATGQRVTLRCSPRSGDLSVYWYQQSLDQGLQFLIQYYNGEERAKGNILERFSAQQFPDLHSELNLSSLELGDSALYFCASSVATSGAQETQYFGPGTRLLVL.

This chain links TRBV11-2 with TRBJ2-7; unclear D gene. In germline, CDR1 is SGHAT, CDR2 FQNNGV. V lost 5 bases, J lost 2 bases, and 13 bases lay in between. CDR3 size: 14 residues. The CDR3: CASSPPAGAYEQYF. The CDR3 DNA sequence: TGTGCCAGCAGCCCCCCGGCAGGAGCCTACGAGCAGTACTTC.